The 26 T cell receptor beta chains listed next were all sequenced from one sample in a study of cytomegalovirus exposure and HLA in healthy donors. It was with 60 Vbeta and 13 Jbeta primers that the PCR ran. Assay used: immunoSEQ multiplex PCR; TCRdb lists only in-frame clones, some missing. Of 200,000 to 300,000 clones detected, approximately 84% appear once; the ten largest clones hold about 2%. Sequenced input: PBMCs. These receptors came from a woman aged 40 to 50 in good health and CMV-seropositive.

A note on this clone: Other DNA variants within this sample encode the same CDR3. This CDR3 reads CASGQTYEQYF. The CDR3 DNA sequence: TGTGCCAGCGGGCAGACCTACGAGCAGTACTTC. This rearrangement joins TRBV25-1 to TRBJ2-7; no clear D gene. CDR3 length equals 11 residues. V lost 8 bases and J lost 2, with 7 bases in between. The germline V gene encodes CDR1 MGHDK and CDR2 SYGVNS.

This clone has just one count. Different DNA sequences within this sample yield the same CDR3. The chain joins TRBV20-1 to TRBJ2-5; D uncertain. With 0 bases removed from V and 6 bases from J, the gap between germline ends came to 5 bases. The germline V gene encodes CDR1 DFQATT and CDR2 SNEGSKA (reference sequence). The CDR3 runs 11 residues. The CDR3 bases are TGCAGTGCTAGAGATCAGAAGACCCAGTACTTC. The encoded protein is CSARDQKTQYF.

This clone showed up just once. This rearrangement joins TRBV6-4 to TRBJ2-5; no firm D call. This CDR3 region has 14 residues. Trimming cost V 5 bases and J 2 bases, with 12 bases left between them. CDR1 is MRHNA, CDR2 SNTAGT, per germline. CDR3 amino acids: CASSNRHFQETQYF. CDR3 bases: TGTGCCAGCAGTAACAGACATTTTCAAGAGACCCAGTACTTC.

The chain employs TRBV9 and TRBJ1-1; 7 bases fit TRBD1. Germline V gene data show CDR1 as SGDLS and CDR2 as YYNGEE. Unmatched junction bases numbered 7, after V lost 0 bases and J lost 5 bases. CDR3 size: 15 residues. DNA for the CDR3: TGTGCCAGCAGCGTAGGAGGGGGCTCGGGAACTGAAGCTTTCTTT. This codes for CASSVGGGSGTEAFF.

This chain uses TRBV6-5 with TRBJ1-2; 9 nucleotides line up with TRBD1. Germline V gene sequence: CDR1 MNHEY, CDR2 SVGAGI. Trimming cost V 4 bases and J 4 bases; bases outside gene matches: 1. This CDR3 has 13 residues. The CDR3 DNA sequence: TGTGCCAGCAGTTCGGGACAGGGCTATGGCTACACCTTC. Translated: CASSSGQGYGYTF.

J is TRBJ2-2 and V is TRBV7-2; 10 nucleotides agree with TRBD2. This CDR3 contains 15 residues. Trimming at V came to 4 bases and at J to 1 base, leaving 0 bases not matched to a gene. CDR1 and CDR2 (germline): SGHTA, FQGNSA. The CDR3 bases are TGTGCCAGCAGCTGGACTAGCGGGAACACCGGGGAGCTGTTTTTT. Amino acid sequence: CASSWTSGNTGELFF.

V usage is TRBV4-3 and J usage is TRBJ2-7; TRBD1 is a possible D gene (6 bases). V lost 1 base to trimming and J lost 1 base, with 17 bases between them. The CDR3 is made up of 17 amino acids. Germline V gene data show CDR1 as LGHNA and CDR2 as YSLEER. The CDR3 bases are TGCGCCAGCAGCCAAGGGACAGTAGCAGGGTCTTCCTACGAGCAGTACTTC. Protein product: CASSQGTVAGSSYEQYF.

The chain carries TRBV7-9 and TRBJ2-3, with TRBD2 matching 10 bases. The CDR3 is made up of 16 amino acids. CDR1 is SEHNR, CDR2 FQNEAQ, per germline (reference sequence). The V and J ends lost 2 bases and 8 bases, in that order; junction bases with no gene match: 10. CDR3 sequence: CASSLLAGVAAGTQYF. Here the CDR3 DNA reads TGTGCCAGCAGCTTACTAGCGGGAGTTGCAGCAGGTACGCAGTATTTT.

Only a few counts were recorded for this clone. V gene TRBV7-2 combines with J gene TRBJ2-3; 8 nucleotides agree with TRBD2. With V trimmed by 11 bases and J by 2 bases, 12 bases remained unmatched. Germline loops: CDR1 SGHTA, CDR2 FQGNSA. The CDR3 sequence is 15 residues long. The CDR3 DNA reads as TGTGCCTTCTCTGGAGGTAGCGGGACCACAGATACGCAGTATTTT. Protein sequence: CAFSGGSGTTDTQYF.

The DNA of the CDR3 is TGTGCCACCCCCCAGGAAGCGGGAGCGAACACCGGGGAGCTGTTTTTT. It translates to CATPQEAGANTGELFF. The chain combines TRBV7-2 with TRBJ2-2; 8 positions match TRBD2. Trimming took 10 bases from V and 0 from J; bases not matched to a gene: 10. The CDR3 extends over 16 amino acids. CDR1 and CDR2 from the germline V gene are SGHTA and FQGNSA.

The rearrangement joins TRBV25-1 to TRBJ1-2, with 7 bases that match TRBD1. The CDR3 covers 15 residues. Germline CDR1 reads MGHDK; CDR2 reads SYGVNS. Trimming at V came to 4 bases and at J to 7 bases, leaving 12 bases not matched to a gene. The CDR3 region is CASSGTGGAFGGYTF. CDR3 coding DNA: TGTGCCAGCAGTGGGACAGGAGGGGCTTTTGGTGGCTACACCTTC.

The rearrangement links TRBV4-1 to TRBJ2-5, with 7 bases identical to TRBD1. Germline CDR1 is MGHRA and CDR2 is YSYEKL. There are 16 residues in the CDR3. V trimming: 4 bases; J trimming: 4 bases; junction bases outside the gene matches: 12. This CDR3 reads CASSPQGVMVGETQYF. CDR3 DNA: TGCGCCAGCAGCCCCCAGGGGGTAATGGTGGGAGAGACCCAGTACTTC.

The chain combines TRBV28 with TRBJ2-7, with D possibly TRBD2 on 6 matching bases. V lost 4 bases, J lost 0 bases, and 10 bases lay in between. The CDR3 length is 14 residues. Germline loops: CDR1 MDHEN, CDR2 SYDVKM. The CDR3 nucleotides are TGTGCCAGCAGTTCGGCTAGCGTCTCCTACGAGCAGTACTTC. Encoded protein: CASSSASVSYEQYF.

This chain joins TRBV15 and TRBJ1-2; D is undetermined. The V end lost 0 bases, the J end lost 0 bases, and 11 bases lay between the germline ends. CDR3 length: 16 amino acids. Per germline, CDR1 LNHNV and CDR2 YYDKDF (reference sequence). CDR3 DNA sequence: TGTGCCACCAGCAGAGATTATGGCACCACTAACTATGGCTACACCTTC. Translation gives CATSRDYGTTNYGYTF.

The chain employs TRBV6-1 and TRBJ1-5; D gene ambiguous. CDR1 and CDR2 from the germline V gene are MNHNS and SASEGT. V was trimmed by 6 bases and J by 2 bases, leaving 8 bases between them. This CDR3 contains 13 residues. DNA of the CDR3: TGTGCCAGCAGACTTACAGGCAATCAGCCCCAGCATTTT. This codes for CASRLTGNQPQHF.

This clone rates as medium-sized. The chain employs TRBV10-3 and TRBJ2-7, with 11 bases lining up with TRBD2. Germline assignment: CDR1 ENHRY and CDR2 SYGVKD. J was trimmed by 2 bases and V by 7 bases; bases with no gene match: 4. The CDR3 loop spans 14 amino acids. The CDR3 loop reads CAITIAGGAYEQYF. CDR3 coding DNA: TGTGCCATCACTATAGCGGGAGGGGCCTACGAGCAGTACTTC.

The CDR3 here is CASTAVRFSTGGYTF. DNA of the CDR3: TGTGCCAGCACCGCCGTTAGGTTTTCGACTGGAGGCTACACCTTC. This chain connects TRBV28 to TRBJ1-2; D is unclear. V was pared by 7 bases and J by 8 bases, with 23 bases between. Germline CDR1 and CDR2: MDHEN and SYDVKM. The CDR3 is 15 amino acids.

The chain joins TRBV7-2 to TRBJ2-2, with TRBD2 matching 10 bases. V shed 4 bases, J shed 4 bases, and the junction held 3 bases outside the gene matches. The CDR3 is made up of 15 amino acids. Looked up from germline, CDR1 is SGHTA and CDR2 is FQGNSA. DNA for the CDR3: TGTGCCAGCAGCTCTAGCGGGAGCGTCACCGGGGAGCTGTTTTTT. Translating gives CASSSSGSVTGELFF.

Of note for this clone: Other nucleotide sequences from this sample produce the same CDR3. J is TRBJ2-7 and V is TRBV7-2; TRBD2 matches 7 bases. The CDR3 contains 15 residues. The germline CDR1 and CDR2 sequences are SGHTA and FQGNSA. With V trimmed by 1 base and J by 0 bases, 3 bases remained unmatched. CDR3: CASSLGASGSYEQYF. The DNA of the CDR3 is TGTGCCAGCAGCTTAGGGGCTAGCGGCTCCTACGAGCAGTACTTC.

The chain uses TRBV19 and TRBJ2-1, with 12 nucleotides matching TRBD2. The CDR3 extends over 16 amino acids. Germline lookup yields CDR1 LNHDA and CDR2 SQIVND (reference sequence). V was clipped by 4 bases and J by 5 bases; unmatched bases: 6. The CDR3 DNA follows: TGTGCCAGTAGTACCCCTGGACTAGCGGGAAACAATGAGCAGTTCTTC. The encoded protein is CASSTPGLAGNNEQFF.

The chain links TRBV27 to TRBJ1-5, with D possibly TRBD1 on 5 matching bases. The V gene's germline CDR1 is MNHEY and CDR2 SMNVEV (reference sequence). Trimming stripped 3 bases from V and 0 bases from J, with 21 bases between. The CDR3 length is 19 residues. The CDR3 nucleotides read TGTGCCAGCAGTTTGACGTGGGGGAGGGGAACGCATAGCAATCAGCCCCAGCATTTT. Translated, it gives CASSLTWGRGTHSNQPQHF.

Concerning this clone: Distinct nucleotide sequences in the sample also encode this CDR3. The CDR3 DNA reads TGTGCCAGCAGCTTGGACAGCAACTATGGCTACACCTTC. This gives the protein CASSLDSNYGYTF. The chain recombines TRBV5-4 with TRBJ1-2; D is undetermined. The CDR3 spans 13 residues. V was pared by 0 bases and J by 2 bases, with 5 bases between. The V gene's germline CDR1 is SGHNT and CDR2 YYREEE (reference sequence).

The V call is TRBV9, the J call TRBJ2-5; possibly TRBD1 for D (6 bases). CDR1 is SGDLS, CDR2 YYNGEE, per germline. This CDR3 contains 14 residues. Deletions cut 2 bases from V and 7 bases from J, with 15 bases between. Here the CDR3 reads CASSVEGSRGTQYF. CDR3 in DNA: TGTGCCAGCAGCGTCGAGGGGAGCAGGGGGACCCAGTACTTC.

The V call is TRBV29-1, the J call TRBJ2-1, with D perhaps matching TRBD2 (7 bases). Trimming shortened V by 4 bases and J by 4 bases, and 14 bases separated the two germline ends. The germline V gene has CDR1 SQVTM and CDR2 ANQGSEA. This CDR3 is built from 14 residues. The CDR3 DNA reads as TGCAGCGTTGCTAGCGGAGGGGGGTACAATGAGCAGTTCTTC. Its protein is CSVASGGGYNEQFF.

The chain employs TRBV19 and TRBJ2-7, with D tentatively TRBD1 (5 bases). There are 14 residues in the CDR3. With 3 bases removed from V and 4 bases from J, the gap between germline ends came to 13 bases. From germline, CDR1 is LNHDA and CDR2 SQIVND (reference sequence). This chain's CDR3 is CASSIQGDRYEQYF. CDR3 in DNA: TGTGCCAGTAGTATCCAAGGGGATAGGTACGAGCAGTACTTC.

The rearrangement joins TRBV11-2 to TRBJ2-7; D perhaps matches TRBD2 (7 bases). Germline V gene sequence: CDR1 SGHAT, CDR2 FQNNGV. The CDR3 consists of 15 residues. V lost 3 bases, J lost 2 bases, and 14 bases lay in between. CDR3 bases: TGTGCCAGCAGCTTGCTCCAGGGGAGGGCCTACGAGCAGTACTTC. It yields the protein CASSLLQGRAYEQYF.